The 18 T cell receptor beta chains in this list originate from one sample, sequenced in a study of blood T cells in healthy people across ages. A sample-barcoded 5' primer and a J-beta primer mix were used in a second PCR of roughly 6 to 12 cycles. From the 5' RACE reads, TCRdb called clonotypes with MiXCR, one entry per CDR3 protein. The repertoire holds some 1.5 million distinct CDR3 sequences, 35% to 45% seen once, with 4% in the top ten. Sample: blood. Every receptor here comes from a young woman in good health.

The chain employs TRBV2 and TRBJ2-7, with D possibly being TRBD2 (5 bases). Trimming cost V 3 bases and J 2 bases, with 8 bases left between them. Looked up from germline, CDR1 is SNHLY and CDR2 is FYNNEI. The CDR3 has 13 amino acids. The CDR3 DNA reads TGTGCCAGCAGTGACTGGCGGGCCTACGAGCAGTACTTC. It yields the protein CASSDWRAYEQYF.

Regarding this clonotype: A junction end diverges from the germline sequence, so it may reflect a read error. The gene calls are TRBV7-2 and TRBJ2-1; D is uncertain. The germline V gene has CDR1 SGHTA and CDR2 FQGNSA. This CDR3 contains 15 residues. The CDR3: CASRLGATANNEQFF. CDR3 in DNA: TGTGCCAGCAGGTTAGGCGCAACCGCCAACAATGAGCAGTTCTTC.

The chain carries TRBV5-8 and TRBJ1-2, with D uncertain. The germline V and J ends were trimmed by 9 bases and 1 base, with 19 bases remaining between them. The germline gives CDR1 SGHTS, CDR2 YDEGEE. This CDR3 contains 15 residues. The CDR3 DNA is TGTGCCACCCGAGACGCGGCAGATTATAACTATGGCTACACCTTC. It is translated as CATRDAADYNYGYTF.

The V and J genes are TRBV7-8 and TRBJ1-3, with D unclear. This CDR3 is built from 13 residues. Germline V CDR1 and CDR2: SGHVS, FQNEAQ. V was cut by 2 bases and J by 7 bases, with 9 bases left in between. The CDR3 loop reads CASSLYHVNTIYF. The CDR3 DNA sequence: TGTGCCAGCAGCTTATACCACGTGAACACCATATATTTT.

This clonotype was picked up a small number of times. The chain links TRBV28 to TRBJ1-2, with D possibly TRBD1 on 5 matching bases. The CDR3 has 19 residues. CDR1 and CDR2 from the germline V gene are MDHEN and SYDVKM. V was cut by 4 bases and J by 4 bases, with 28 bases left in between. Here the CDR3 DNA reads TGTGCCAGCAGTTCCGTGGGGCTGGAGGGCGGAGAACACTTCTATGGCTACACCTTC. It encodes CASSSVGLEGGEHFYGYTF.

The chain couples TRBV28 to TRBJ1-1; no definite D call. This CDR3 is built from 14 residues. V was pared by 6 bases and J by 0 bases, with 11 bases between. Germline V gene lookup returns CDR1 MDHEN and CDR2 SYDVKM. CDR3 sequence (DNA): TGTGCCAGCAGACCCCACCCCATGAACACTGAAGCTTTCTTT. Translated: CASRPHPMNTEAFF.

This clonotype was found many times. CDR3 in DNA: TGCAGCGTTGAAGATCGAGCTTCGGTATCCTACGAGCAGTACTTC. Translation: CSVEDRASVSYEQYF. This chain links TRBV29-1 with TRBJ2-7; no clear D gene. V lost 0 bases and J lost 1, with 13 bases in between. Germline V CDR1 and CDR2: SQVTM, ANQGSEA. The CDR3 loop spans 15 amino acids.

This clonotype was recorded a few times. J is TRBJ2-4 and V is TRBV29-1; tentatively, D is TRBD2 (6 bases). V was clipped by 0 bases and J by 13 bases, with 16 bases between them. From germline, CDR1 is SQVTM and CDR2 ANQGSEA. The CDR3 is 13 amino acids. CDR3 sequence: CSVEDRAGLEQYF. The DNA for the CDR3 is TGCAGCGTTGAAGATCGCGCGGGGTTGGAGCAGTACTTC.

CDR3 in amino acids: CASRTGHGAGNTEAFF. The CDR3 nucleotides are TGTGCCAGCAGAACGGGGCACGGGGCCGGGAACACTGAAGCTTTCTTT. The genes are TRBV6-6 and TRBJ1-1; D possibly corresponds to TRBD1 (5 bases). Germline-derived CDR1 and CDR2 are MNHNY and SVGAGI (reference sequence). V lost 6 bases and J 1 base, leaving 18 bases between the germline ends. This CDR3 contains 16 residues.

As regards this clonotype: Germline and junction disagree at one end, which may indicate a read error. The CDR3 sequence is CASSSKKMTQGLSGNTIYF. In nucleotides, the CDR3 is TGCGCCAGCAGTTCCAAGAAGATGACCCAGGGGTTGTCTGGAAACACCATATATTTT. This sequence joins TRBV25-1 and TRBJ1-3; possibly TRBD1 for D (6 bases). Germline V CDR1 and CDR2: MGHDK, SYGVNS. This CDR3 spans 19 amino acids.

This clonotype was detected only once. The chain has TRBV2 and TRBJ2-5; no clear D gene. Germline V gives CDR1 SNHLY, CDR2 FYNNEI. Trimming cost V 0 bases and J 11 bases, with 10 bases left between them. The CDR3 length is 12 residues. The CDR3 sequence is CASSEARVEQYF. The CDR3 coding sequence is TGTGCCAGCAGTGAAGCCCGGGTTGAGCAGTACTTC. Complete variable domain (other parts from reference TRBV2 and TRBJ2-5): EPEVTQTPSHQVTQMGQEVILRCVPISNHLYFYWYRQILGQKVEFLVSFYNNEISEKSEIFDDQFSVERPDGSNFTLKIRSTKLEDSAMYFCASSEARVEQYFGPGTRLLVL.

The CDR3 region is CASSVERGRTGELFF. CDR3 coding DNA: TGCGCCAGCAGTGTGGAAAGGGGAAGGACCGGGGAGCTGTTTTTT. The gene calls are TRBV5-1 and TRBJ2-2; D possibly corresponds to TRBD1 (5 bases). V shed 5 bases and J shed 5 bases, with 16 bases lying between them. Germline CDR1 and CDR2: SGHRS and YFSETQ. This CDR3 has 15 residues. The full variable domain, with the rest looked up from reference TRBV5-1 and TRBJ2-2, is KAGVTQTPRYLIKTRGQQVTLSCSPISGHRSVSWYQQTPGQGLQFLFEYFSETQRNKGNFPGRFSGRQFSNSRSEMNVSTLELGDSALYLCASSVERGRTGELFFGEGSRLTVL.

The chain is built from TRBV5-5 and TRBJ1-1; no reliable D call. V lost 4 bases and J 1 base, leaving 14 bases between the germline ends. CDR1 SGHKS and CDR2 YYEKEE come from the germline V gene (reference sequence). The CDR3 spans 15 residues. The CDR3 nucleotides are TGTGCCAGCAGCCTGGGTGAACCGGGGAACACTGAAGCTTTCTTT. Translated: CASSLGEPGNTEAFF.

Remarks on this clonotype: Germline and junction disagree at one end, which may indicate a read error. The chain combines TRBV6-5 with TRBJ1-2; D gene unclear. The germline CDR1 and CDR2 sequences are MNHEY and SVGAGI. This CDR3 is 14 amino acids long. The DNA for the CDR3 is TGTGTCAGCAGTCAAGGCCGTCTATTCTCCGGCTACACCTTC. It encodes CVSSQGRLFSGYTF.

The V gene is TRBV15, the J gene TRBJ2-5; D not resolved. The CDR3 runs 15 residues. Germline assignment: CDR1 LNHNV and CDR2 YYDKDF (reference sequence). V lost 0 bases, J lost 2 bases, and 10 bases lay in between. The CDR3 coding sequence is TGTGCCACCAGCAGAGATTTGGTGGTTCAAGAGACCCAGTACTTC. The encoded protein is CATSRDLVVQETQYF.

This CDR3 is CATSESGGTEAFF. For the CDR3, the DNA is TGTGCCACCAGTGAATCAGGGGGCACTGAAGCTTTCTTT. The chain recombines TRBV24-1 with TRBJ1-1; 7 bases agree with TRBD1. V was clipped by 4 bases and J by 4 bases; unmatched bases: 2. The CDR3 spans 13 residues. The germline V gene encodes CDR1 KGHDR and CDR2 SFDVKD.

This chain links TRBV20-1 with TRBJ2-5; tentative D call: TRBD1 (5 bases). Looked up from germline, CDR1 is DFQATT and CDR2 is SNEGSKA (reference sequence). The CDR3 loop spans 13 amino acids. The V end was cut by 3 bases, the J end by 11 bases, with 19 bases between. In nucleotides, the CDR3 is TGCAGTGCTAGCCAGGGTTCAGGTAATGAGCAGTACTTC. As protein: CSASQGSGNEQYF.

This clonotype has a handful of counts. The chain uses TRBV7-9 and TRBJ2-4; 9 bases are shared with TRBD1. The CDR3 spans 15 residues. Germline lookup yields CDR1 SEHNR and CDR2 FQNEAQ (reference sequence). J gave up 13 bases and V 4 bases, and 14 bases lay outside the gene matches. In nucleotides, the CDR3 is TGTGCCAGCAGCTGGGGACAGGGCCGCAGACGTGAGCAGTACTTC. Translating gives CASSWGQGRRREQYF.